Shown below are 22 T cell receptor beta chains from a single sample sequenced in a study of cytomegalovirus exposure and HLA in healthy donors. The protocol was immunoSEQ multiplex PCR, while the TCRdb copy is restricted to in-frame clones and leaves out a portion. The sample gives some 150,000 clones, roughly 89% of which show up once; 2.5% to 4% is in the top ten. Sequenced input: PBMCs. The receptors originated from a woman aged 18-35 years in good health and CMV-seropositive.

The chain has TRBV5-1 and TRBJ1-3; 9 nucleotides match TRBD1. The CDR3 loop spans 15 amino acids. V lost 4 bases to trimming and J lost 0 bases; unmatched junction nucleotides: 2. Germline V gene lookup returns CDR1 SGHRS and CDR2 YFSETQ. CDR3 nucleotides: TGCGCCAGCAGCCTGGACAGGGGCTCTGGAAACACCATATATTTT. Its protein product is CASSLDRGSGNTIYF. Full variable domain (outside the CDR3, taken from reference TRBV5-1 and TRBJ1-3): KAGVTQTPRYLIKTRGQQVTLSCSPISGHRSVSWYQQTPGQGLQFLFEYFSETQRNKGNFPGRFSGRQFSNSRSEMNVSTLELGDSALYLCASSLDRGSGNTIYFGEGSWLTVV.

This chain uses TRBV5-1 with TRBJ1-2; 7 bases fit TRBD1. Trimming at V came to 6 bases and at J to 0 bases, leaving 14 bases not matched to a gene. Germline loops: CDR1 SGHRS, CDR2 YFSETQ. The CDR3 sequence is 17 residues long. The CDR3 sequence is CASTFMPHRGSNYGYTF. CDR3 DNA sequence: TGCGCCAGCACCTTTATGCCGCACAGGGGATCTAACTATGGCTACACCTTC. Filled out from reference TRBV5-1 and TRBJ1-2, the complete variable domain reads KAGVTQTPRYLIKTRGQQVTLSCSPISGHRSVSWYQQTPGQGLQFLFEYFSETQRNKGNFPGRFSGRQFSNSRSEMNVSTLELGDSALYLCASTFMPHRGSNYGYTFGSGTRLTVV.

The chain combines TRBV2 with TRBJ1-4, with D perhaps matching TRBD1 (6 bases). Germline V gene data show CDR1 as SNHLY and CDR2 as FYNNEI. Between the trimmed V and J ends, which lost 5 bases and 5 bases, there was a span of 15 bases. The CDR3 runs to 15 residues. CDR3 residues: CASSMRRQVNEKLFF. CDR3 sequence (DNA): TGTGCCAGCAGTATGAGGAGACAGGTGAATGAAAAACTGTTTTTT.

The rearrangement joins TRBV2 to TRBJ2-5, with a possible D match to TRBD1 (6 bases). Deletions cut 6 bases from V and 4 bases from J, with 15 bases between. Germline CDR1 reads SNHLY; CDR2 reads FYNNEI. There are 14 residues in the CDR3. The CDR3 sequence is CASRPTRGGETQYF. Here the CDR3 DNA reads TGTGCCAGCAGACCCACTAGAGGGGGAGAGACCCAGTACTTC.

This clone came up a few times. The chain joins TRBV4-2 to TRBJ2-1; TRBD2 agrees at 9 bases. The CDR3 length is 16 residues. Looked up from germline, CDR1 is LGHNA and CDR2 is YNFKEQ. V was clipped by 0 bases and J by 6 bases; unmatched bases: 6. Written as DNA, the CDR3 is TGTGCCAGCAGCCAAGAGGATAGCGGGAGTCCCAATGAGCAGTTCTTC. This translates into CASSQEDSGSPNEQFF.

The V and J genes are TRBV6-5 and TRBJ1-5, with D perhaps matching TRBD1 (6 bases). This CDR3 is built from 15 residues. Germline V gene sequence: CDR1 MNHEY, CDR2 SVGAGI. Between the trimmed V and J ends, which lost 2 bases and 6 bases, there was a span of 14 bases. In DNA form, the CDR3 reads TGTGCCAGCAGTTACGGGGCAGGGGCCGGTCAGCCCCAGCATTTT. Protein: CASSYGAGAGQPQHF.

The sample holds one count of this clone. This sequence joins TRBV28 and TRBJ2-1, with a possible D match to TRBD2 (6 bases). The CDR3 length is 13 residues. Germline CDR1 MDHEN, CDR2 SYDVKM. Trimming stripped 5 bases from V and 5 bases from J, with 10 bases between. This CDR3 is CASSGDWDNEQFF. CDR3 sequence (DNA): TGTGCCAGCAGTGGGGACTGGGACAATGAGCAGTTCTTC.

This clone came up once. The rearrangement uses TRBV2 and TRBJ2-7, with D unclear. Germline assignment: CDR1 SNHLY and CDR2 FYNNEI. The CDR3 is 14 residues long. Trimming pared 1 base from V and 1 base from J, leaving 8 bases between. The CDR3 nucleotides read TGTGCCAGCAGTGAAGGAGCCGCGTCCTACGAGCAGTACTTC. Translating it yields CASSEGAASYEQYF.

Ten or more counts support this clone. This chain joins TRBV5-6 and TRBJ2-7, with 10 positions matching TRBD1. Germline assignment: CDR1 SGHDT and CDR2 YYEEEE. The CDR3 covers 16 residues. V shed 1 base, J shed 3 bases, and the junction held 7 bases outside the gene matches. The CDR3 sequence is CASSLRAGTGVYEQYF. As DNA, the CDR3 is TGTGCCAGCAGCTTGAGGGCCGGGACAGGGGTCTACGAGCAGTACTTC.

The rearrangement joins TRBV28 to TRBJ2-7; 11 positions match TRBD2. V dropped 7 bases and J dropped 7; count of bases not matched to a gene: 9. Germline V gives CDR1 MDHEN, CDR2 SYDVKM. The CDR3 spans 14 residues. The CDR3 DNA reads TGTGCCAGCAAGGAGGGGCTAGCGGGAGGTGAGCAGTACTTC. Translation: CASKEGLAGGEQYF.

The V and J genes are TRBV2 and TRBJ2-1, with 9 bases lining up with TRBD1. The CDR3 consists of 16 residues. J gave up 3 bases and V 6 bases, and 9 bases lay outside the gene matches. In germline, CDR1 is SNHLY, CDR2 FYNNEI. The CDR3 nucleotides are TGTGCCAGCAGGAGGACCGGGACAGGGAACTACAATGAGCAGTTCTTC. Protein product: CASRRTGTGNYNEQFF.

Written as DNA, the CDR3 is TGTGCCAGCAGCACGGGACAGGGGAGAGGACAAGAGACCCAGTACTTC. Translating gives CASSTGQGRGQETQYF. V gene TRBV5-6 combines with J gene TRBJ2-5; 10 bases line up with TRBD1. V lost 4 bases, J lost 2 bases, and 8 bases stayed unmatched. The CDR3 extends over 16 amino acids. Germline V gene lookup returns CDR1 SGHDT and CDR2 YYEEEE.

This clone was found a few times. The chain combines TRBV5-6 with TRBJ2-7; 7 bases line up with TRBD1. Per germline, CDR1 SGHDT and CDR2 YYEEEE. The CDR3 is made up of 14 amino acids. V lost 3 bases to trimming and J lost 3 bases; unmatched junction nucleotides: 6. The CDR3 reads CASSYRDSYYEQYF. For the CDR3, the DNA is TGTGCCAGCAGCTACCGGGACAGCTACTACGAGCAGTACTTC.

The rearrangement links TRBV28 to TRBJ1-1, with D possibly matching TRBD1 (6 bases). The CDR3 loop spans 14 amino acids. Germline V CDR1 and CDR2: MDHEN, SYDVKM. Trimming removed 3 bases at V and 4 bases at J, with 12 bases between. The CDR3 loop reads CASSLGRGGTEAFF. The DNA of the CDR3 is TGTGCCAGCAGTTTGGGTCGAGGGGGCACTGAAGCTTTCTTT.

The V call is TRBV15, the J call TRBJ1-2; TRBD1 agrees at 8 bases. CDR1 LNHNV and CDR2 YYDKDF come from the germline V gene (reference sequence). With 0 bases clipped from V and 1 base from J, the junction kept 4 bases outside the gene matches. The CDR3 length is 16 residues. CDR3 nucleotide sequence: TGTGCCACCAGCAGAGACCGGGACAGGTTTAACTATGGCTACACCTTC. Its protein is CATSRDRDRFNYGYTF.

The chain employs TRBV4-1 and TRBJ2-1; 10 bases are shared with TRBD2. The ends lost 3 bases at V and 7 bases at J; junction bases unmatched: 15. CDR3 size: 18 residues. The germline gives CDR1 MGHRA, CDR2 YSYEKL. The CDR3 reads CASSQRSGTSGMLNEQFF. In DNA, the CDR3 is TGCGCCAGCAGCCAGCGTTCCGGAACTAGCGGGATGTTAAATGAGCAGTTCTTC.

The chain is built from TRBV30 and TRBJ2-1; 10 positions agree with TRBD1. V shed 5 bases and J 4 bases; nucleotides not matched to a gene: 8. Germline CDR1 GTSNPN, CDR2 SVGIG (reference sequence). CDR3 size: 15 residues. CDR3 nucleotides: TGTGCCTGGGGGGCGGACAGGGGGGGGTACAATGAGCAGTTCTTC. Translated: CAWGADRGGYNEQFF.

The sample holds one count of this clone. The rearrangement uses TRBV28 and TRBJ2-1; TRBD2 matches 10 bases. The ends lost 4 bases at V and 3 bases at J; junction bases unmatched: 3. CDR1 is MDHEN and CDR2 is SYDVKM in the germline V gene. The CDR3 length is 15 residues. This CDR3 is CASSSEREGYNEQFF. DNA of the CDR3: TGTGCCAGCAGTTCCGAGCGGGAGGGCTACAATGAGCAGTTCTTC.

This clone has a handful of counts. The V and J genes are TRBV14 and TRBJ1-2; possible D gene TRBD1, 6 bases. V was shortened by 0 bases and J by 2 bases, with 13 bases between the two germline ends. The CDR3 loop spans 16 amino acids. Germline V CDR1 and CDR2: SGHDN, FVKESK. For the CDR3, the DNA is TGTGCCAGCAGCCAAGATAAGGGCAGGGGCAACTATGGCTACACCTTC. Translation: CASSQDKGRGNYGYTF. The full variable domain, in which reference TRBV14 and TRBJ1-2 provide the parts outside the CDR3, is EAGVTQFPSHSVIEKGQTVTLRCDPISGHDNLYWYRRVMGKEIKFLLHFVKESKQDESGMPNNRFLAERTGGTYSTLKVQPAELEDSGVYFCASSQDKGRGNYGYTFGSGTRLTVV.

The rearrangement links TRBV6-6 to TRBJ1-3; perhaps TRBD1 as D (5 bases). The ends were cut back, 2 bases at V and 8 bases at J, with 16 bases in the middle. Looked up from germline, CDR1 is MNHNY and CDR2 is SVGAGI (reference sequence). The CDR3 totals 15 residues. The CDR3 DNA reads as TGTGCCAGCAGTTACGGCGCAGGGAAAAAGGACACCATATATTTT. Translation gives CASSYGAGKKDTIYF.

This clone was picked up one time. J is TRBJ2-3 and V is TRBV27; 8 bases fit TRBD2. CDR3 length: 18 amino acids. Germline CDR1 and CDR2: MNHEY and SMNVEV (reference sequence). V lost 7 bases and J lost 2; bases outside the gene matches: 17. Written as DNA, the CDR3 is TGTGCCAGCAAACCTCGTATCCCTGCGGGAGGATCCACAGATACGCAGTATTTT. Protein product: CASKPRIPAGGSTDTQYF.

This chain connects TRBV7-2 to TRBJ2-7; D might be TRBD1 (5 bases). With 4 bases removed from V and 4 bases from J, the gap between germline ends came to 11 bases. Germline V gene lookup returns CDR1 SGHTA and CDR2 FQGNSA. The CDR3 runs to 13 residues. The CDR3 region has the DNA TGTGCCAGCAGCTGGGGCGGTATGTACGAGCAGTACTTC. Amino acids: CASSWGGMYEQYF.